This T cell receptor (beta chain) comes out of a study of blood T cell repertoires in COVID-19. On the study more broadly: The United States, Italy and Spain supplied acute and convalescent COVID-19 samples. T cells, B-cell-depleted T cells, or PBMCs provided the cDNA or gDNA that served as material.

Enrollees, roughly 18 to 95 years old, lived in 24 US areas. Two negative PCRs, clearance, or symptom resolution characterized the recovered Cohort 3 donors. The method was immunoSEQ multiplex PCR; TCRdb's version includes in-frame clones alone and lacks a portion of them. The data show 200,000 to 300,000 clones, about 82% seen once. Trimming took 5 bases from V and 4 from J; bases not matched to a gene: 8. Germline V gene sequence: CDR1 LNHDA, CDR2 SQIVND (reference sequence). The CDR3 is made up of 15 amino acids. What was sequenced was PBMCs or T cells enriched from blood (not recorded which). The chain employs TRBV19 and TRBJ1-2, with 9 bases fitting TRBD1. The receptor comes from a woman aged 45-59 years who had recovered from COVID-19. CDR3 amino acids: CASSDWTGAAYGYTF. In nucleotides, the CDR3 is TGTGCCAGTAGTGACTGGACAGGGGCTGCCTATGGCTACACCTTC.